These 11 T cell receptor beta chains were all obtained from the same sample, sequenced in a study of T cell responses to AZD1222 COVID-19 vaccine. Sequencing was performed with immunoSEQ multiplex PCR; in TCRdb, only in-frame clones are kept and a portion is missing. The sample shows some 92,000 clones, about 90% of them seen only once. Source: peripheral blood, taken on day 0 of AZD1222 vaccination. The receptors stem from an adult in good health.

The rearrangement uses TRBV19 and TRBJ2-1, with TRBD1 matching 10 bases. CDR3 size: 14 residues. Germline loops: CDR1 LNHDA, CDR2 SQIVND (reference sequence). V dropped 5 bases and J dropped 6; count of bases not matched to a gene: 4. The CDR3 DNA sequence: TGTGCCAGTAGTCTGGACAGGGGGGGCAATGAGCAGTTCTTC. Translation: CASSLDRGGNEQFF.

The chain recombines TRBV11-2 with TRBJ2-2, with 11 nucleotides matching TRBD1. Germline loops: CDR1 SGHAT, CDR2 FQNNGV. The CDR3 extends over 16 amino acids. Losses at the gene ends were 4 bases for V and 4 bases for J; bases not matched to a gene: 5. CDR3 in DNA: TGTGCCAGCAGCTCCACGGACAGGGGGCTCACCGGGGAGCTGTTTTTT. It is translated as CASSSTDRGLTGELFF.

The chain recombines TRBV10-3 with TRBJ1-5; a possible D gene is TRBD1 (5 bases). The CDR3 has 15 amino acids. Looked up from germline, CDR1 is ENHRY and CDR2 is SYGVKD. V shed 0 bases and J shed 5 bases, with 11 bases lying between them. The CDR3 DNA reads TGTGCCATCAGTGAGTCTGGGGGATTCGATCAGCCCCAGCATTTT. Translated, it gives CAISESGGFDQPQHF.

The gene calls are TRBV7-3 and TRBJ1-1, with 7 bases identical to TRBD1. Per the germline V gene, CDR1 is SGHTA and CDR2 is FQGTGA. The CDR3 is 13 residues long. Germline trimming cut 5 bases from V and 5 bases from J; bases unmatched to any gene: 5. The CDR3 coding sequence is TGTGCCAGCAGCCGACAGGGTTGGACTGAAGCTTTCTTT. It specifies CASSRQGWTEAFF.

This rearrangement joins TRBV29-1 to TRBJ1-2, with 7 bases identical to TRBD1. The germline CDR1 and CDR2 sequences are SQVTM and ANQGSEA. There are 13 residues in the CDR3. Trimming removed 6 bases from V and 4 bases from J; junction bases left unmatched: 8. The CDR3 region has the DNA TGCAGCGTCCGCCGGGACAGACTCTATGGCTACACCTTC. This encodes CSVRRDRLYGYTF.

The CDR3 bases are TGCGCCAGCAGCCAAGAGGTCAGGGTGTACGAGCAGTACTTC. This sequence encodes CASSQEVRVYEQYF. The rearrangement uses TRBV4-3 and TRBJ2-7, with D possibly TRBD1 on 5 matching bases. The ends were cut back, 0 bases at V and 4 bases at J, with 10 bases in the middle. Looked up from germline, CDR1 is LGHNA and CDR2 is YSLEER. This CDR3 spans 14 amino acids.

The CDR3 sequence: CSASQGGVGNTEAFF. CDR3 coding DNA: TGCAGTGCTAGTCAAGGGGGGGTAGGGAACACTGAAGCTTTCTTT. This sequence joins TRBV20-1 and TRBJ1-1, with D possibly TRBD1 on 6 matching bases. Trimming took off 3 bases at V and 1 base at J, with 15 bases between the two ends. This CDR3 contains 15 residues. The V gene's germline CDR1 is DFQATT and CDR2 SNEGSKA (reference sequence).

V is TRBV21-1 and J is TRBJ1-1; the D call TRBD1 from the table was never checked on the DNA. TRBV21-1 counts as a pseudogene. This CDR3 is 17 amino acids long. CDR3: CASSKDSRTGVNTEAFF. The CDR3 coding sequence is TGTGCCAGCAGCAAAGACAGTAGGACAGGGGTGAACACTGAAGCTTTCTTT.

This chain links TRBV5-8 with TRBJ1-5; D may be TRBD1 (6 bases). The CDR3 is 17 residues long. V lost 2 bases and J 0 bases, leaving 15 bases between the germline ends. Germline V CDR1 and CDR2: SGHTS, YDEGEE. CDR3: CASSFGTGSYSNQPQHF. CDR3 in DNA: TGTGCCAGCAGCTTTGGTACAGGGTCCTATAGCAATCAGCCCCAGCATTTT.

This chain uses TRBV6-5 with TRBJ1-5; D not resolved. The CDR3 runs 13 residues. V dropped 5 bases and J dropped 4 bases, with 9 bases sitting between them. CDR1 MNHEY and CDR2 SVGAGI come from the germline V gene. For the CDR3, the DNA is TGTGCCAGCAGTCCATTGGGGAATCAGCCCCAGCATTTT. It encodes CASSPLGNQPQHF.

The V gene is TRBV6-2 or TRBV6-3, the J gene TRBJ2-7; D is unresolved. The V and J ends lost 3 bases and 1 base respectively, with 10 bases between them. Germline CDR1 is MNHEY and CDR2 is SVGEGT. The CDR3 runs 14 residues. The CDR3 bases are TGTGCCAGCAGTTATGACTCTTCGTCCTACGAGCAGTACTTC. This codes for CASSYDSSSYEQYF.